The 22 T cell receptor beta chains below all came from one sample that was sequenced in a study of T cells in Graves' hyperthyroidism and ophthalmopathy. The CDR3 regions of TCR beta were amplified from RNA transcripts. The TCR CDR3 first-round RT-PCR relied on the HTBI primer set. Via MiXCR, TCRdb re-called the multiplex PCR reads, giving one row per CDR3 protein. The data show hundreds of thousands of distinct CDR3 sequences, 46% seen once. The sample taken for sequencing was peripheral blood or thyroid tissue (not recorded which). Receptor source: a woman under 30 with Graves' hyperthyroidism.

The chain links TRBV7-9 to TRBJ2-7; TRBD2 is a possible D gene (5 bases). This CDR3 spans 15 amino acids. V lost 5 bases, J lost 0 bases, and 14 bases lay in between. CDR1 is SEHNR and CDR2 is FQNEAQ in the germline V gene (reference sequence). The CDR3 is CASSPRLGSSYEQYF. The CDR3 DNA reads TGTGCCAGCAGCCCCCGTCTGGGGAGCTCCTACGAGCAGTACTTC.

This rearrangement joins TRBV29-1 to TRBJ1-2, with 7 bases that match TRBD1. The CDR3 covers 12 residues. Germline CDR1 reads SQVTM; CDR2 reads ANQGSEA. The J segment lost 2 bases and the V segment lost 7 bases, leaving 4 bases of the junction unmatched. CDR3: CSAGTANYGYTF. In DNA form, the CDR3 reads TGCAGCGCGGGGACAGCCAACTATGGCTACACCTTC.

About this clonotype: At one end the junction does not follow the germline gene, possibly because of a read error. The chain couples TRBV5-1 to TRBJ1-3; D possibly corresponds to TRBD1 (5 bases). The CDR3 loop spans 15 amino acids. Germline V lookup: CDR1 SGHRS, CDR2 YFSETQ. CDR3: CASSQEKGRAHTIYF. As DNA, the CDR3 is TGTGCCAGCAGCCAAGAAAAGGGCAGGGCCCACACCATATATTTT. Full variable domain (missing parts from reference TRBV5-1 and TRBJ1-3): KAGVTQTPRYLIKTRGQQVTLSCSPISGHRSVSWYQQTPGQGLQFLFEYFSETQRNKGNFPGRFSGRQFSNSRSEMNVSTLELGDSALYLCASSQEKGRAHTIYFGEGSWLTVV.

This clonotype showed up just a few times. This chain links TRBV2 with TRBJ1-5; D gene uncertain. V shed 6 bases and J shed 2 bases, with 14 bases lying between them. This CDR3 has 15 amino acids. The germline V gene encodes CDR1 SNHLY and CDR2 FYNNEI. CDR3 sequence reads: CASSAFSLGNQPQHF. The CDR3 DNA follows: TGTGCCAGCAGCGCGTTTTCTCTGGGCAATCAGCCCCAGCATTTT.

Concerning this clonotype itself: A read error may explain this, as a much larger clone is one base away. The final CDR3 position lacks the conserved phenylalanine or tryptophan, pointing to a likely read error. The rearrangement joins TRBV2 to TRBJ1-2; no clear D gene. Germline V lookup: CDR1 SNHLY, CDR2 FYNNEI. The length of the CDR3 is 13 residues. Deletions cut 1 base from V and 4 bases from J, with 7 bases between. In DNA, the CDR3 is TGTGCCAGCAGTGAAGGCAGCAGCTATGGCTACACCCTC. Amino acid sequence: CASSEGSSYGYTL.

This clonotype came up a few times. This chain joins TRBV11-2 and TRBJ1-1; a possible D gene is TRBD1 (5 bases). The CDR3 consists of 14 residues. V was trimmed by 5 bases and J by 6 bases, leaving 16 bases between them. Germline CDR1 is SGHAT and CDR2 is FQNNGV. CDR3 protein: CASSPGQLGPEAFF. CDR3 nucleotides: TGTGCCAGCAGCCCAGGACAACTGGGACCTGAAGCTTTCTTT.

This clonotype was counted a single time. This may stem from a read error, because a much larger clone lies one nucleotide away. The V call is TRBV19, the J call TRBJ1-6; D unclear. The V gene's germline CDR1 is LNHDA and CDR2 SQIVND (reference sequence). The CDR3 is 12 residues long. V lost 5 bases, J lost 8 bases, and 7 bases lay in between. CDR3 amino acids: CASSATDSPLHF. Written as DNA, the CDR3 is TGTGCCAGTAGTGCGACTGATTCACCCCTCCACTTT.

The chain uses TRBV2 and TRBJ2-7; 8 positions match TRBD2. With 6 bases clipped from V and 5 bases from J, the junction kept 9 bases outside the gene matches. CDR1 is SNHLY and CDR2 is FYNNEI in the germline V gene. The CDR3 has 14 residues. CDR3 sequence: CASSPRRGADEQYF. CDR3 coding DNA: TGTGCCAGCAGCCCCAGGCGGGGGGCGGACGAGCAGTACTTC.

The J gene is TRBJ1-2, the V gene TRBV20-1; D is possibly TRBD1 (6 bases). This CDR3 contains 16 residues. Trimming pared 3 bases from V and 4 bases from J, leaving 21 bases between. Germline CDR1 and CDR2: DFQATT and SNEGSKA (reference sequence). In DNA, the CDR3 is TGCAGTGCTAGCACCCTCCTAAGGGGGACGTTCTATGGCTACACCTTC. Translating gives CSASTLLRGTFYGYTF.

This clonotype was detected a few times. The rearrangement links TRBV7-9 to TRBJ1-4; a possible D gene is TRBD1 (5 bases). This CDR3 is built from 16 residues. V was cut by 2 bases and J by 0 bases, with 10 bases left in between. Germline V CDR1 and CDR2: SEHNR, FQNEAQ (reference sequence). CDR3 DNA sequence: TGTGCCAGCAGCTTATTGGCAGGGCCAACTAATGAAAAACTGTTTTTT. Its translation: CASSLLAGPTNEKLFF. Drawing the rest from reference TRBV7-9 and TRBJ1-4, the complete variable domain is DTGVSQNPRHKITKRGQNVTFRCDPISEHNRLYWYRQTLGQGPEFLTYFQNEAQLEKSRLLSDRFSAERPKGSFSTLEIQRTEQGDSAMYLCASSLLAGPTNEKLFFGSGTQLSVL.

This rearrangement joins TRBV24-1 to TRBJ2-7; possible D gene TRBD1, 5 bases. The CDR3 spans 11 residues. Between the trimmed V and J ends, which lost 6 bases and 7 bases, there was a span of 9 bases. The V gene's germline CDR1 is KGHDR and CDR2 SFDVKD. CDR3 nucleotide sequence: TGTGCCACCAGTCCAGGGAAAGAGCAGTACTTC. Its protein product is CATSPGKEQYF.

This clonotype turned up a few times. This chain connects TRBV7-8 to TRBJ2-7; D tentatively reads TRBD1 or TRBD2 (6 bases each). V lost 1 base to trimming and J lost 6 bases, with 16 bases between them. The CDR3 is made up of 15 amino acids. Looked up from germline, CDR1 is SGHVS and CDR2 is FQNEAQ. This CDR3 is CASSLDPTGAGEQYF. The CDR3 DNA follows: TGTGCCAGCAGCTTAGATCCTACGGGGGCGGGCGAGCAGTACTTC.

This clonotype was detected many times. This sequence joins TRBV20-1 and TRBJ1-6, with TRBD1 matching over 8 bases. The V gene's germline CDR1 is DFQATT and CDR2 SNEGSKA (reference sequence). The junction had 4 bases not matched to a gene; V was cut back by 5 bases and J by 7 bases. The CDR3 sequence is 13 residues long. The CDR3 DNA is TGCAGTGCTCTAAGGGACAGGAATTCACCCCTCCACTTT. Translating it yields CSALRDRNSPLHF.

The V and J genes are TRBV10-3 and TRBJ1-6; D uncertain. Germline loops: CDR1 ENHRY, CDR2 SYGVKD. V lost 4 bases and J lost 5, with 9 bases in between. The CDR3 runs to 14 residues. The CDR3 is CAISGPGDNSPLHF. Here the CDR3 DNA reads TGTGCCATCAGTGGTCCCGGAGATAATTCACCCCTCCACTTT.

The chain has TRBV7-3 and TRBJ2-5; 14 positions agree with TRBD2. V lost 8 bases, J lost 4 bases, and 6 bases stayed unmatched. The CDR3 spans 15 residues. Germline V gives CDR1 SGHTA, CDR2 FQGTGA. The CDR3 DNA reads TGTGCCAGCGCAAGACTAGCGGGAGGGATAGAGACCCAGTACTTC. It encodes CASARLAGGIETQYF.

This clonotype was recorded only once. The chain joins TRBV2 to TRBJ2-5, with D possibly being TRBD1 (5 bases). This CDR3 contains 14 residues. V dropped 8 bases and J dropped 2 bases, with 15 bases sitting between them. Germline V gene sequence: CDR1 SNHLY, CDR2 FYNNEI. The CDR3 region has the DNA TGTGCCAGCTTCCCCTCCAGGGTTCAAGAGACCCAGTACTTC. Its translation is CASFPSRVQETQYF.

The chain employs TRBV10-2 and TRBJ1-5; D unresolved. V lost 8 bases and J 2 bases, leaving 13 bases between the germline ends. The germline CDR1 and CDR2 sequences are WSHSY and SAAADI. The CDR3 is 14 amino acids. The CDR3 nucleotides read TGCGCCAGCCAAGAGGGCGGGGGCAATCAGCCCCAGCATTTT. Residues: CASQEGGGNQPQHF.

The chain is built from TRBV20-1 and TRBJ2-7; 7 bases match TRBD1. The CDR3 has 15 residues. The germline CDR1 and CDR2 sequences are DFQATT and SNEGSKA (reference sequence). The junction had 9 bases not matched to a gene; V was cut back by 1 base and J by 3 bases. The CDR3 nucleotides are TGCAGTGCTAGAGCGACAGGGATCGGCCTCTACGAGCAGTACTTC. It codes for CSARATGIGLYEQYF.

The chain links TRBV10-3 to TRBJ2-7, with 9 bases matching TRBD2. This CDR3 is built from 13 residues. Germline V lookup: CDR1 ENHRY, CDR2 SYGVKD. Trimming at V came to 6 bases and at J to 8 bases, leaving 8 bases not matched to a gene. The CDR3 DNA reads TGTGCCATCAGACCCCCGGGACTAGCAAAGCAGTACTTC. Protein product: CAIRPPGLAKQYF.

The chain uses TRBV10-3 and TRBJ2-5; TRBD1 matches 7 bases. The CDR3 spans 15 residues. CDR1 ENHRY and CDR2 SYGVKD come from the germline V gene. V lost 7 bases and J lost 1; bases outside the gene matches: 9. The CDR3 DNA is TGTGCCATCAAAGAGCACCGGGACAGCCAAGAGACCCAGTACTTC. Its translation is CAIKEHRDSQETQYF.

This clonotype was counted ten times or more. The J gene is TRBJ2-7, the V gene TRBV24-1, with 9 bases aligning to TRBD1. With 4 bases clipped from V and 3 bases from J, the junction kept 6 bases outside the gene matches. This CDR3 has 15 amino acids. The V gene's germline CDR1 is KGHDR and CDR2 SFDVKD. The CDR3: CATSDAGTGIYEQYF. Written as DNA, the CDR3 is TGTGCCACCAGTGACGCCGGGACAGGGATCTACGAGCAGTACTTC.

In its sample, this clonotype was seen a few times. In DNA form, the CDR3 reads TGCAGCGTTGAAGAGTCTGGGTCCGAGCAGTACTTC. Encoded protein: CSVEESGSEQYF. The chain carries TRBV29-1 and TRBJ2-7; unclear D gene. The CDR3 consists of 12 residues. Deletions cut 0 bases from V and 6 bases from J, with 9 bases between. The germline V gene has CDR1 SQVTM and CDR2 ANQGSEA.